This T cell receptor (beta chain) was sequenced for a study of blood T cell repertoires in COVID-19 (dated by TCRdb to about 2020). Notes on the research overall: The collaborator samples originated in the United States, Italy and Spain and spanned the acute and convalescent phases of COVID-19. Samples came from the ongoing ImmuneRACE study (first 160 participants) plus 1,254 subjects from 6 global collaborators. Subjects who had been exposed to COVID-19, were actively infected with it, or had recovered from it provided the deeply sampled blood TCRbeta repertoires that made up the dataset. Where available, HLA class I and class II types were obtained from metadata supplied by the sample provider rather than from assay-based typing. A de-identified subject ID, COVID-19 status, age in years and sex were almost always included in the sample metadata. A freely available public database, intended as a resource for researchers studying the immune response to SARS-CoV-2, is where the repertoires were released. The prospective study material was composed of cDNA or gDNA derived from T cells, B-cell-depleted T cells, or PBMCs.

For CDR1 and CDR2, the germline V gene (reference sequence) lists LNHDA and SQIVND. Its CDR3 holds 15 amino acids, cysteine through phenylalanine. Just the 45-base CDR3 DNA is kept, in frame starting at base 1. Details on this clone: Its binding antigen is unknown. The record has no base qualities; no much larger clone is one base away.

TCRbeta CDR3 regions were amplified from genomic DNA by means of the immunoSEQ Assay, a bias-controlled multiplex PCR. As for how the authors treated the data: Within the assay, amplification of reference gene primers was used to estimate how many nucleated cells each sample contained. To quantify the absolute abundance of each unique TCRbeta CDR3 rearrangement, sequence reads were collapsed and filtered. For each sample, productive Simpson clonality was calculated by taking the square root of Simpson's diversity index across productive rearrangements. This is the immuneACCESS table as TCRdb keeps it, with only in-frame sequences that have V and J called. A part of the clones is gone; compared with another copy, unresolved V genes explain less than half, and the rest is unexplained. V, J and clone size derive from that table, while D and trimming were established from the DNA sequence. The sample table shows 150,000 to 200,000 clones, and roughly 80% are seen once. The biggest ten clones account for 6.9% of the sample.

The investigation overall reported the following: The amount of clinical and demographic metadata varied by source and participant and was provided uncurated.

The collaborating institutions used their own protocols to collect whole blood in K2EDTA tubes. For TCRbeta analysis, collaborators shipped samples as frozen whole blood, isolated PBMCs, or DNA extracted from either of those sample types. The sample was peripheral blood. Here the chain combines TRBV19 and TRBJ2-1; 8 central nucleotides agree with TRBD1. The TCR originated in a man aged 60-69 years with acute or convalescent COVID-19. The CDR3 sequence is CASTMGTGILDEQFF. The bases read TGTGCAAGCACTATGGGGACAGGAATCTTGGATGAGCAGTTCTTC. Joined to the reference TRBV19 and TRBJ2-1 proteins, this CDR3 gives the full variable domain: DGGITQSPKYLFRKEGQNVTLSCEQNLNHDAMYWYRQDPGQGLRLIYYSQIVNDFQKGDIAEGYSVSREKKESFPLTVTSAQKNPTAFYLCASTMGTGILDEQFFGPGTRLTVL.